This TCR beta chain stems from a study of cytomegalovirus exposure and HLA in healthy donors (dated by TCRdb to about 2017). In the study overall: An earlier analysis of 587 of the donors reported about 280 Gb of sequence data and 117 million unique TCR beta sequences obtained from some 200 million T cells. An early release covering roughly 640 HLA-typed donors comprised about 300 gigabases of sequencing data and around 85 million unique TCR sequences. Of the roughly 410 genotyped donors, approximately 80% were placed in the genetic ancestry cluster associated with self-reported Caucasian donors. The aim of the study was to test whether cataloging public T cell receptors could identify signatures of past pathogen exposure. Using immunosequencing, the study profiled T cell repertoires from 666 subjects and related those repertoires to cytomegalovirus serostatus. Along with the roughly 700-subject first cohort, a separate validation cohort of approximately 110 different subjects was used. To predict cytomegalovirus infection status, the study brought together high-throughput TCR immunosequencing, statistical association of individual TCRs with disease status, and machine learning. A later analysis re-examined previously published TCR beta repertoires from roughly 650 donors and added high-resolution HLA genotyping to investigate patterns of TCR occurrence. Rather than using new phenotypic data, the later analysis identified candidate immune exposures from TCR beta sequences and from how often those sequences occurred across donors. To decide whether each TCR beta V gene segment behaved as functional or pseudogenic, an earlier analysis of some 580 of the donors relied on high-throughput TCR beta sequencing. Alongside the repertoire data, information on donor age, sex, ethnicity and CMV serostatus was compiled. A later genetic analysis used genome-wide SNP genotypes for about three fifths of the 666 donors, treating that subset as a discovery cohort. Every repertoire in the discovery cohort had been generated on one and the same sequencing platform. Class I and class II HLA loci were covered by the typing at four-digit resolution. Typing coverage differed by locus: A, B, C, DRB1 and DQB1 were typed in roughly 629-630 donors, DQA1 in about 560, DPA1 in roughly 590, and DPB1 in 472. Several DR-DQ haplotypes were handled as single units for association and clustering because linkage in the cohort was strong. Across about 380 genotyped donors of the cohort, an average of about 240,000 unique TCR beta nucleotide sequences per donor were sequenced, and roughly a sixth of those sequences were non-productive. Overall study outcomes, separate from this receptor: According to a later genetic analysis, donors in an Asian-associated ancestry cluster had fewer N-insertions in productive TCRs than the approximately 650-donor mean. The classifier was reported to diagnose cytomegalovirus status with high specificity and sensitivity in both the original cohort and the validation cohort. HLA typing was unavailable for some donors at each locus, so association tests used only the typed subset. Presence/absence analyses assumed roughly uniform sequencing depth across donors, an assumption that may not hold. A later analysis found that TCR association rates varied across HLA loci, with DRB1 alleles showing the most associated TCRs and HLA-C alleles the fewest. Across donors, most TCR sequences were observed very rarely, whereas some public TCRs were present in many individuals. In a later analysis, most CMV-associated TCR beta chains were found to appear HLA-restricted, with HLA associations seemingly driven largely by CMV exposure. A further reported finding was that TCR beta sequences accurately predicted the HLA-A and HLA-B alleles for most subjects in the first cohort. Over 15 rarely observed V segments, including chromosome 9 orphons, were excluded from the earlier analysis of a few hundred of the donors because counts were too low. Linkage disequilibrium might explain the correlated functional status among segregating V segments, but an unknown experimental factor could not be ruled out. In a later analysis, HLA-associated TCR beta chains were found to be more clonally expanded and to have lower generation probabilities than equally common non-associated chains. Only TCR beta chains were sequenced in this cohort, and the absence of alpha or paired-chain data limited detectable features. A later analysis associated about 17,000 TCR beta sequences with specific HLA alleles at a false discovery rate of 0.05. Assigning TCR associations to individual alleles was difficult when HLA alleles, especially DR and DQ, strongly co-occurred. The sequencing pipeline was judged likely to have produced a cluster of highly shared sequence variants as a technical artifact. CMV serostatus was the only immune exposure information available for the cohort. Broadly in line with IMGT annotations, most TCR beta V segments showed up in productive rearrangements about 87% or about 30% of the time in an earlier analysis of under 700 of the donors. V-gene and J-gene trimming of TCR beta chains was associated with a missense DCLRE1C variant in a later genetic analysis, and the association was replicated in an independent cohort. In vitro tests confirmed that a few of the cytomegalovirus-associated TCR beta chains recognize cytomegalovirus antigens. Some IMGT-functional V segments, including TRBV6-2 and TRBV6-3, could not be told apart with the 87-base-pair reads, so those segments were excluded. Several of the top co-occurrence clusters appeared to be linked to parvovirus B19, influenza, CMV and Epstein-Barr virus, according to a later analysis. The study listed 150 to 200 TCR beta chains as associated with cytomegalovirus. The authors suggested that the approach could potentially be generalized to other disease states and immunological phenotypes.

Including the terminal cysteine and phenylalanine, the CDR3 comprises 12 residues. Solely the CDR3 DNA is kept, with 36 bases framed from the first base. Via the germline V gene, CDR1 is SQVTM and CDR2 ANQGSEA. The cohort consisted of some 670 healthy bone marrow donors. At the time of sampling, every cohort member was nominally healthy, though immune exposures that went unrecorded were likely present. The donor tested CMV seronegative and was one of the 352 seronegative cohort members. Each donor provided a peripheral blood sample, and peripheral blood mononuclear cells were used for TCR beta sequencing. Genomic DNA was extracted from the blood cell samples with the Qiagen DNeasy Blood Extraction Kit. For this clone: There is no known antigen for this receptor. No base quality information exists; no much larger clone differs at one position.

Library method: the immunoSEQ multiplex PCR assay. The multiplex PCR relied on a mix of 60 forward primers for TCR Vbeta segments and 13 reverse primers for TCR Jbeta segments. Amplification of the CDR3 region of rearranged TCR beta genes was performed with a multiplex PCR assay on genomic DNA. The amplified TCR beta libraries were sequenced on the Illumina HiSeq System as 87-base-pair reads. Regarding the original processing steps: In a later analysis, some 80 million unique TCR beta chains were counted across the approximately 620 repertoires, and roughly 9.9 million of these chains were shared by at least two donors. A nearest-neighbor algorithm error-corrected the raw reads and collapsed the reads into unique sequences, merging closely related sequences to remove PCR and sequencing errors. CDR3 sequences were aligned to IMGT reference sequences to assign V, D and J gene segments. For a sequence to be retained, a match of at least six nucleotides to both a V gene segment and a J gene segment was required. Rearrangements were called productive when the CDR3 lacked stop codons and stayed in frame with V and J; all others were non-productive. CDR3 was defined by IMGT convention, running from the second conserved V-encoded cysteine to the conserved J-encoded phenylalanine. Sequences without an unambiguous match to a single V gene segment were excluded from the earlier analysis of about 630 of the donors. In an earlier analysis of a few hundred of the donors, V segments were called functional above 56.7% productive rearrangements and were called segregating when the between-donor standard deviation exceeded 5%. A statistical classification framework was developed to diagnose cytomegalovirus status using the catalog of TCR beta chain sequences. A later analysis assigned V and J genes by comparing TCR nucleotide sequences with IMGT/GENE-DB human TR gene sequences. Using the TCRdist pipeline, a later analysis assigned CDR3 sequences along with most-parsimonious VDJ recombination scenarios. In a later analysis, each TCR beta chain was defined by its CDR3 amino acid sequence together with its V-gene family, and reads lacking a unique V-gene family were excluded. A later analysis removed 550 to 700 highly shared, low-generation-probability nucleotide sequences to deal with suspected cross-contamination and a sequencing artifact. In a later analysis, a clonal expansion index for each public chain was calculated from normalized within-repertoire ranks of inferred template counts. Generation probabilities in a later analysis came from a VDJ recombination model fitted to out-of-frame rearrangements, and those results were checked against IGoR. Hypergeometric tests were used in a later analysis to score TCR-TCR, TCR-HLA and TCR-CMV co-occurrence, with a repertoire-size bias correction applied to the TCR pairs. To estimate false discovery rates, a later analysis permuted the HLA or CMV assignments 20 times. A later analysis grouped co-occurring TCRs with DBSCAN, adding TCRdist sequence similarity when clustering within HLA-allele-positive subsets. Repertoires with fewer than 30,000 or more than 120,000 public chains were left out of co-occurrence clustering, as were roughly five repertoires with anomalous nucleotide sharing. Not all clones reach the TCRdb copy of this immuneACCESS table, which keeps in-frame sequences only. Checked studies attribute under half of the gap to unresolved V genes and leave the rest unexplained. V and J calls and clone size are copied from that table; D and trimming were computed from the DNA. The sample table records 130,000 or so clones; about four fifths of these occur just once. The leading ten clones occupy 3.1% of the sample.

Sample: PBMCs. This chain is built from TRBV29-1 and TRBJ2-5; 10 junctional bases match TRBD1. The closer fit of TRBJ2-7 to the DNA end suggests the J call may be wrong. The sequence was collected from a man aged 25-45 years in good health and CMV-seronegative. The sequenced DNA is TGCAGCGTGGGACAGGGGACCTACGAGCAGTACTTC. This translates into CSVGQGTYEQYF.